The present TCR beta chain was sequenced within a study of blood T cells in healthy people across ages. The study isolated at least 6.5 million PBMCs from each sample. For the second PCR, which ran for 7 to 11 cycles, a sample-barcoded 5' primer and a J-beta primer mix were used. MiXCR was run by TCRdb on the 5' RACE reads, yielding one entry per CDR3 protein. The sample has about 780,000 distinct CDR3 sequences; 35% to 60% are singletons. The CDR3 runs 17 residues. Germline loops: CDR1 SGHTA, CDR2 FQGNSA. The V end was cut by 4 bases, the J end by 1 base, with 18 bases between. This clonotype occurred once.

This chain links TRBV7-2 with TRBJ2-3; the D gene is possibly TRBD2 (7 bases). Input material: blood. The TCR sequence derives from an elderly man in good health. In DNA form, the CDR3 reads TGTGCCAGCAGCTCAATTTTACGGGGGGCGGGCACAGATACGCAGTATTTT. The encoded protein is CASSSILRGAGTDTQYF.